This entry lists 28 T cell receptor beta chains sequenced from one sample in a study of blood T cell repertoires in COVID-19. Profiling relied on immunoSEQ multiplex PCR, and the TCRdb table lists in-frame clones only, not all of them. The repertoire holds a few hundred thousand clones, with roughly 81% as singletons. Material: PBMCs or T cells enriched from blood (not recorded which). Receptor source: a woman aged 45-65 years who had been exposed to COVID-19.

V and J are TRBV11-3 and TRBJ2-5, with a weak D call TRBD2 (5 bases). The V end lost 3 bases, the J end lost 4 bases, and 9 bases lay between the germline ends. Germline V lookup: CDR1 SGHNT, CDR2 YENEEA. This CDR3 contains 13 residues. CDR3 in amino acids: CASSFEGGETQYF. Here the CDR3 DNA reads TGTGCCAGCAGCTTCGAGGGTGGAGAGACCCAGTACTTC. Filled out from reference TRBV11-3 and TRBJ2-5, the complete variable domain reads EAGVVQSPRYKIIEKKQPVAFWCNPISGHNTLYWYLQNLGQGPELLIRYENEEAVDDSQLPKDRFSAERLKGVDSTLKIQPAELGDSAVYLCASSFEGGETQYFGPGTRLLVL.

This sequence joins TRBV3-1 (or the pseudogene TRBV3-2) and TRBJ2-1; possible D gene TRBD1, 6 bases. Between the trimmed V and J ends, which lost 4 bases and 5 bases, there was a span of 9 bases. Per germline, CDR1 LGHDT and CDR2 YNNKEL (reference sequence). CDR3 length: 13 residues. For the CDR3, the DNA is TGTGCCAGCAGCCGGGACACCCACAATGAGCAGTTCTTC. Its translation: CASSRDTHNEQFF.

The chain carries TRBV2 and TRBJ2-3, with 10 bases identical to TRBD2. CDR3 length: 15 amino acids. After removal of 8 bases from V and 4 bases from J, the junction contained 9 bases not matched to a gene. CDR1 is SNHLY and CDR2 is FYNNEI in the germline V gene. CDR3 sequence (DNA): TGTGCCAGCGGACGAGCGGGGGGGACCGCAGATACGCAGTATTTT. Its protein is CASGRAGGTADTQYF.

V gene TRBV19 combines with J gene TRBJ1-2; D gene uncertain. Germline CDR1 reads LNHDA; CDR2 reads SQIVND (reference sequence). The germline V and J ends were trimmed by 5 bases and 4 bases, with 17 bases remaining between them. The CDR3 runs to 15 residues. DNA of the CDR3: TGTGCCAGTAGTTCACTAGGACGAGGAGGCTATGGCTACACCTTC. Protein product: CASSSLGRGGYGYTF.

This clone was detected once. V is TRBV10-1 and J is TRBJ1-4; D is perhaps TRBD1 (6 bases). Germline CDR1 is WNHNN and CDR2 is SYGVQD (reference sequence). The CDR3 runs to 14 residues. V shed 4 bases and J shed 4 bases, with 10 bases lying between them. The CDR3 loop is CASSAGQNNEKLFF. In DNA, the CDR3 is TGCGCCAGCAGTGCCGGACAGAATAATGAAAAACTGTTTTTT.

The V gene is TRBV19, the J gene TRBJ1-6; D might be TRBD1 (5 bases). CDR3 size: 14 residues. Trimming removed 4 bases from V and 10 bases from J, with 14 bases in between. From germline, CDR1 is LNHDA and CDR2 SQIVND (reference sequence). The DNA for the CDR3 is TGTGCCAGTAGTACGACCTGGGGGGAGTCACCCCTCCACTTT. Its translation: CASSTTWGESPLHF.

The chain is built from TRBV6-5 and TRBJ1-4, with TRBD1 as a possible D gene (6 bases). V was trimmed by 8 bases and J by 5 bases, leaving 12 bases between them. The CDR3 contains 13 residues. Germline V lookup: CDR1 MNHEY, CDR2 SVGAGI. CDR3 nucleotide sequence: TGTGCCAGCGGGCGGGGGACAAATGAAAAACTGTTTTTT. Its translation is CASGRGTNEKLFF.

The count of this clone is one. This chain's CDR3 is CASKSSTYNEQFF. The CDR3 DNA sequence: TGTGCCAGTAAGAGTTCTACCTACAATGAGCAGTTCTTC. This rearrangement joins TRBV19 to TRBJ2-1; D remains ambiguous. The germline V and J ends were trimmed by 7 bases and 2 bases, with 9 bases remaining between them. The CDR3 is 13 amino acids. Germline CDR1 LNHDA, CDR2 SQIVND (reference sequence).

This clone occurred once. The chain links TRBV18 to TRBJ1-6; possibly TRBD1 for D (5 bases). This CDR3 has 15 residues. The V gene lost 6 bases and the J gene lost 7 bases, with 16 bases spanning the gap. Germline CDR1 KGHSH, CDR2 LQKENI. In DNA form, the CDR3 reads TGTGCCAGCTCCCCTGAAGGGAACAGGAATTCACCCCTCCACTTT. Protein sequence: CASSPEGNRNSPLHF.

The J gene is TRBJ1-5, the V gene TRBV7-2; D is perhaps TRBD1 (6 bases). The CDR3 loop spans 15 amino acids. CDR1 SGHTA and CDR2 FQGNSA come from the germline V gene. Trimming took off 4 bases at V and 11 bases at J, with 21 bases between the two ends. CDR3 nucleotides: TGTGCCAGCAGCTATAGCACGTGGGGGCGCTTGTCCCAGCATTTT. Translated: CASSYSTWGRLSQHF.

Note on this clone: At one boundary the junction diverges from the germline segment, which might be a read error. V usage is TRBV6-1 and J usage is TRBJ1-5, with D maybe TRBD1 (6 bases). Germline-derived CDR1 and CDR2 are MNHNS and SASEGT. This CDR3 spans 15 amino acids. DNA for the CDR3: TGTGCCAGCAGCGAAGCTTCAGGGGTTGGGCAGCCCCAGCATTTT. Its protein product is CASSEASGVGQPQHF.

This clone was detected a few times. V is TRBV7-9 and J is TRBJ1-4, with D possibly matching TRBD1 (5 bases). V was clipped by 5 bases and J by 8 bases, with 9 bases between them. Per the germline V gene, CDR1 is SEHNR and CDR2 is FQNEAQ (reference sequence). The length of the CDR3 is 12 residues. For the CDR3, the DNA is TGTGCCAGCAGCCGCGGGGCCGAAAAACTGTTTTTT. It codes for CASSRGAEKLFF.

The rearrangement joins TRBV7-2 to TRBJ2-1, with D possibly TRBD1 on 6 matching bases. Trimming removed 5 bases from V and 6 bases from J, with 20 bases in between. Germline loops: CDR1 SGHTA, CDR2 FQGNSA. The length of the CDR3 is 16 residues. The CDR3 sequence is CASSPIHQQGSNEQFF. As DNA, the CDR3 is TGTGCCAGCAGCCCGATACACCAACAGGGCAGCAATGAGCAGTTCTTC.

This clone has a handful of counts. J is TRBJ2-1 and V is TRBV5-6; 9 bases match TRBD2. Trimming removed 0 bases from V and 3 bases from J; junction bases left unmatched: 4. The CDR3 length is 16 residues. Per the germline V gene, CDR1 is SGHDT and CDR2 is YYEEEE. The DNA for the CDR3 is TGTGCCAGCAGCTTGGATACTAGCGGGCTCTACAATGAGCAGTTCTTC. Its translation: CASSLDTSGLYNEQFF.

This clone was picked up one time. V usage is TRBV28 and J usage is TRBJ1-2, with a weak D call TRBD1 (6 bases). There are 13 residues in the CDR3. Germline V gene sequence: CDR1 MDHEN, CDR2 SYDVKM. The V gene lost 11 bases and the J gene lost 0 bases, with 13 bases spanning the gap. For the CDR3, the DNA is TGTGCCTTCCAGGACAGTACTAACTATGGCTACACCTTC. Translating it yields CAFQDSTNYGYTF.

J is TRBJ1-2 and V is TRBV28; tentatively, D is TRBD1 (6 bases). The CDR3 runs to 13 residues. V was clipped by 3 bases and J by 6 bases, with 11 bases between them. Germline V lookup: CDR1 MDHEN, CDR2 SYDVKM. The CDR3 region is CASSLWGRDGYTF. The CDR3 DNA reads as TGTGCCAGCAGTTTGTGGGGGCGTGATGGCTACACCTTC.

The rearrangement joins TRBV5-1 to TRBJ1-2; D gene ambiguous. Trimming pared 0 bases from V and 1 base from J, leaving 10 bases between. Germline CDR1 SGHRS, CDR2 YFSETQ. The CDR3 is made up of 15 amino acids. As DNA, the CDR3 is TGCGCCAGCAGCTTGGGTCGTTCCCTTAACTATGGCTACACCTTC. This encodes CASSLGRSLNYGYTF.

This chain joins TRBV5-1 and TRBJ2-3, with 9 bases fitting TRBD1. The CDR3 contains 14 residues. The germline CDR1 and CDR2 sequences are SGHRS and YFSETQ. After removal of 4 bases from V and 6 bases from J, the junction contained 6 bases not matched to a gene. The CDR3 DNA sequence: TGCGCCAGCAGCCGGGACAGGGTGGTGGATACGCAGTATTTT. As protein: CASSRDRVVDTQYF.

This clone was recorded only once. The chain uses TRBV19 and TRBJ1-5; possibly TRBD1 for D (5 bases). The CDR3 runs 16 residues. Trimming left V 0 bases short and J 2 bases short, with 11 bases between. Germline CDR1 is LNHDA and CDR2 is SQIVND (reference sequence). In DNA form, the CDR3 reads TGTGCCAGTAGTATAGAAGGGGCGAACGGCAATCAGCCCCAGCATTTT. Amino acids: CASSIEGANGNQPQHF.

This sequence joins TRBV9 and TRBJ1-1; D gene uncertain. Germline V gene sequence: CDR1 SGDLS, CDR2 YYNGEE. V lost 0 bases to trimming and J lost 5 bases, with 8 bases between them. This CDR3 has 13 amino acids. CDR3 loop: CASSVGSRTEAFF. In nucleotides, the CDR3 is TGTGCCAGCAGCGTAGGGAGTCGAACTGAAGCTTTCTTT.

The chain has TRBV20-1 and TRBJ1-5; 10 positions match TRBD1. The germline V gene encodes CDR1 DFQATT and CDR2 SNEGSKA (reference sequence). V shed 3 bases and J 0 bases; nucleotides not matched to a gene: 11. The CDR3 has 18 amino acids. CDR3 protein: CSASHPTGGRISNQPQHF. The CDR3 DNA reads TGCAGTGCTAGTCACCCGACAGGGGGCAGGATTAGCAATCAGCCCCAGCATTTT.

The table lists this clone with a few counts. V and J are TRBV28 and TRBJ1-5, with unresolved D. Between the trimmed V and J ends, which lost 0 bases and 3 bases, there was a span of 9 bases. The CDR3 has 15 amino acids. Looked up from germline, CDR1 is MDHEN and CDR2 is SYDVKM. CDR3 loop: CASSLWGSFNQPQHF. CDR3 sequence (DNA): TGTGCCAGCAGTTTATGGGGCAGCTTCAATCAGCCCCAGCATTTT.

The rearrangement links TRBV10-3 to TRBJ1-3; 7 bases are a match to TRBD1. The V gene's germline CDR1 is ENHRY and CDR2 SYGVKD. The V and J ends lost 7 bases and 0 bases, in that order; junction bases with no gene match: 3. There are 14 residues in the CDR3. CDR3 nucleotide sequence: TGTGCCATCACCGGGACAGACTCTGGAAACACCATATATTTT. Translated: CAITGTDSGNTIYF.

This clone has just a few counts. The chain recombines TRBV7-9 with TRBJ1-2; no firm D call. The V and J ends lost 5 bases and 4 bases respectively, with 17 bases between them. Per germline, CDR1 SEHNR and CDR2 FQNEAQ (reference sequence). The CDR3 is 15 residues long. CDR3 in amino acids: CASSLVNSGAYGYTF. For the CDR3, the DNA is TGTGCCAGCAGCCTCGTTAACAGTGGTGCCTATGGCTACACCTTC.

Here the CDR3 reads CASSLGVGGGETQYF. In DNA form, the CDR3 reads TGTGCCAGCAGCTTGGGGGTAGGGGGGGGAGAGACCCAGTACTTC. The chain is built from TRBV5-4 and TRBJ2-5, with a tentative D call TRBD2 (7 bases). This CDR3 has 15 amino acids. Per germline, CDR1 SGHNT and CDR2 YYREEE (reference sequence). V lost 0 bases, J lost 4 bases, and 13 bases lay in between.

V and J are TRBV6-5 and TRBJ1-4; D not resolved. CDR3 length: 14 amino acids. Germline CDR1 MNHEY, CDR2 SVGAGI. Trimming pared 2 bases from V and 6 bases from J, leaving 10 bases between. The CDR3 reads CASSYRGPYEKLFF. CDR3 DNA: TGTGCCAGCAGTTACCGCGGGCCCTATGAAAAACTGTTTTTT.

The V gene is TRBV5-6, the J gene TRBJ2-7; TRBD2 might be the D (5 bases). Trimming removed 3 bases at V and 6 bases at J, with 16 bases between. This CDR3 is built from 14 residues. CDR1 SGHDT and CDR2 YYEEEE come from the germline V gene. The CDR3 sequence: CASSSRTDFGEQYF. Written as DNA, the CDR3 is TGTGCCAGCAGCTCCAGGACGGACTTCGGCGAGCAGTACTTC.

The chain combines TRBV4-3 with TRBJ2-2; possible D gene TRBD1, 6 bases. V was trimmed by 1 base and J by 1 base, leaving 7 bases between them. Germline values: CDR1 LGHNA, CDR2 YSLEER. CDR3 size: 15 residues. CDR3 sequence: CASSQADRNTGELFF. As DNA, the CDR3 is TGCGCCAGCAGCCAAGCGGACAGGAACACCGGGGAGCTGTTTTTT.